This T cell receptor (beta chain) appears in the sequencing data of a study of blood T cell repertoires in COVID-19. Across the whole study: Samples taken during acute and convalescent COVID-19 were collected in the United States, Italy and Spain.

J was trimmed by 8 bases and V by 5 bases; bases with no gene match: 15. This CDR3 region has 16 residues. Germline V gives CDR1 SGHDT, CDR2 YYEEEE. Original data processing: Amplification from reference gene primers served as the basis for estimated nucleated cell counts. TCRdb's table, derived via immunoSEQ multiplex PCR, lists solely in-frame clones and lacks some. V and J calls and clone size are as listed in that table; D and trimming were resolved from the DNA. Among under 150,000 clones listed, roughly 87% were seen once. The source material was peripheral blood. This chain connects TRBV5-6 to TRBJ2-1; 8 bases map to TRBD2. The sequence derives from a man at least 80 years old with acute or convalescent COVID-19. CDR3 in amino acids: CASRPGLGRPSDEQFF. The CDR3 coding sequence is TGTGCCAGCAGACCGGGACTAGGGAGGCCTTCAGATGAGCAGTTCTTC.